This T cell receptor beta chain was identified during a study of pediatric ulcerative colitis. TCRdb's copy holds only in-frame clones and misses some; the assay was immunoSEQ multiplex PCR. Of 59,000 or so clones listed, around 80% are singletons. The CDR3 loop spans 14 amino acids. Germline V gene lookup returns CDR1 MGHRA and CDR2 YSYEKL. The germline V and J ends were trimmed by 0 bases and 1 base, with 6 bases remaining between them. The V gene is TRBV4-1, the J gene TRBJ2-5; D unclear. The origin of this receptor is a boy aged 5 to 17 with moderate ulcerative colitis. The sample comprised blood. The CDR3 DNA reads TGCGCCAGCAGCCAAGACTTTGCCCAAGAGACCCAGTACTTC. Translation gives CASSQDFAQETQYF.